This record concerns one T cell receptor beta chain sequence. CDR1 and CDR2 (germline): LGHNA, YSLEER. V lost 4 bases to trimming and J lost 1 base; unmatched junction nucleotides: 3. This CDR3 has 15 amino acids. The data were obtained in a study of cytomegalovirus exposure and HLA in healthy donors. Researchers ran the PCR with 60 Vbeta and 13 Jbeta primers. The method was immunoSEQ multiplex PCR; TCRdb's version includes in-frame clones alone and lacks a portion of them. The sample holds about 140,000 clones, approximately 80% seen once. This chain joins TRBV4-3 and TRBJ2-5; TRBD2 aligns across 10 bases. The sequence was obtained from a woman aged 18 to 35 in good health and CMV-seropositive. Input material: PBMCs. This chain's CDR3 is CASSLERGGQETQYF. In nucleotides, the CDR3 is TGCGCCAGCAGCCTCGAGCGGGGGGGCCAAGAGACCCAGTACTTC.